The sample holds many counts of the clone carrying this TCR beta chain. The sample is drawn from a study of CD8 T cells in ankylosing spondylitis. The CDR3 length is 14 residues. After removal of 6 bases from V and 3 bases from J, the junction contained 9 bases not matched to a gene. From germline, CDR1 is SQVTM and CDR2 ANQGSEA. Using its own MiXCR run on the 5' RACE reads, TCRdb lists one record per CDR3 protein. Here the sample spans under 150,000 distinct CDR3 sequences, roughly 15% being singletons. The rearrangement uses TRBV29-1 and TRBJ2-7; 9 bases line up with TRBD2. The receptor's source is a female donor with ankylosing spondylitis or in good health (not recorded which). Sequencing was done on a sample of blood, either unsorted or a sorted T cell fraction (not recorded which). CDR3 sequence: CSVVLRGGGYEQYF. The DNA of the CDR3 is TGCAGCGTCGTCCTGCGGGGGGGCGGCTACGAGCAGTACTTC.